This TCR beta chain was identified during a study of T cell responses to AZD1222 COVID-19 vaccine. Clones were sequenced by immunoSEQ multiplex PCR, and TCRdb holds only the in-frame ones, with some missing. The data contain 85,000 to 120,000 clones, about 92% of them singletons. The length of the CDR3 is 11 residues. Germline CDR1 reads GTSNPN; CDR2 reads SVGIG (reference sequence). The V end lost 1 base, the J end lost 4 bases, and 5 bases lay between the germline ends. Whole-study findings and limits: Of the AZD1222 recipients, only 5 to 7 were seropositive at baseline. Donors were largely white British and mainly female; clonal diversity was possibly underestimated. Spike-specific TCR breadth and depth rose after two AZD1222 doses.

As for this clone: Its antigen is undetermined.

This TCR was recovered from an adult who received the AZD1222 COVID-19 vaccine. The chain couples TRBV30 to TRBJ2-7, with D hard to call. The source material was peripheral blood, sampled 28 days after the second AZD1222 dose. The chain's CDR3 is CAWSANYEQYF. The CDR3 nucleotides are TGTGCCTGGAGTGCTAATTACGAGCAGTACTTC.